This TCR beta chain was found in a study of identical twins. Study conclusions and caveats: There is a chance that invariant MAIT and iNKT cells partially muddied zero-insertion analyses. Among monozygotic twins, out-of-frame TCR alpha sharing exceeded what models predicted. While abundant cord blood beta clonotypes carried fewer insertions, memory repertoires showed no such pattern.

All of the donors were Caucasians in good health. MiXCR was run by TCRdb on the 5' RACE reads, yielding one entry per CDR3 protein. The sample shows around 95,000 distinct CDR3 sequences, less than 6.5% of them seen only once. With respect to this clonotype: The antigen is undetermined.

Germline assignment: CDR1 SGHRS and CDR2 YFSETQ. The V segment lost 0 bases and the J segment 2 bases; nucleotides outside the gene matches: 4. This CDR3 has 16 amino acids. The V gene is TRBV5-1, the J gene TRBJ2-3, with 9 bases lining up with TRBD2. Material: memory T cells sorted from blood. The sequence came from a woman aged 45-65 years in good health. DNA of the CDR3: TGCGCCAGCAGCTTGGACCTAGCGGGGTTCACAGATACGCAGTATTTT. This translates into CASSLDLAGFTDTQYF.